The TCR beta chain under discussion was sequenced for a study of blood T cell repertoires in COVID-19 (TCRdb year 2020). For context, the study as a whole: Samples from collaborators originated in the United States, Italy and Spain and spanned both the acute and convalescent phases of COVID-19. The prospective study material was composed of cDNA or gDNA derived from T cells, B-cell-depleted T cells, or PBMCs. Deeply sampled blood TCRbeta repertoires from subjects exposed to, actively infected with, or recovered from COVID-19 were included in the dataset. The repertoires were released in a freely available public database intended as a resource for research on the immune response to SARS-CoV-2. The samples were drawn from the first 160 participants of the ongoing ImmuneRACE study and from 1,254 subjects provided by 6 global collaborators. Sample metadata almost always included a de-identified subject ID, COVID-19 status, age in years and sex. HLA class I and class II types, where available, came from metadata supplied by the sample provider rather than from assay-based typing. The investigation overall reported the following: Clinical and demographic metadata were provided uncurated, with the amount varying by source and participant.

TCRbeta CDR3 regions were amplified from genomic DNA by means of the immunoSEQ Assay, a bias-controlled multiplex PCR. The study's processing was this. The number of nucleated cells in each sample was estimated from the amplification of reference gene primers within the assay. To quantify the absolute abundance of each unique TCRbeta CDR3 rearrangement, sequence reads were collapsed and filtered. For each sample, productive Simpson clonality was calculated as the square root of Simpson's diversity index over productive rearrangements. TCRdb took over this immuneACCESS table, retaining in-frame rearrangements with V and J assigned. Such tables are incomplete; in checked studies, under half of the missing clones stem from an unresolved V gene, and the remainder is unexplained. V, J and clone size derive from that table, while D and trimming were established from the DNA sequence. The sample profile shows about 98,000 clones; about 90% of them were found once. The ten largest clonotypes hold approximately 4.5% of the sample.

In the germline V gene (reference sequence), CDR1 corresponds to SGHKS and CDR2 to YYEKEE. Its CDR3 holds 16 amino acids, cysteine through phenylalanine. Left in the record is the CDR3 DNA by itself, 48 bases read in frame from the first base. The germline V and J ends show losses of 6 bases and 2 bases respectively, and no gene match explains 11 bases of the junction. The collaborating institutions used their own protocols to collect whole blood in K2EDTA tubes. For TCRbeta analysis, collaborator samples were shipped as frozen whole blood, as isolated PBMCs, or as DNA extracted from either sample type. On this clone itself: No cognate antigen has been identified for it. The sample holds no much larger clone one base away, and base qualities are not on file.

Specimen: peripheral blood. The chain uses TRBV5-5 and TRBJ2-1, with 7 junctional bases fitting TRBD1. The source is a man between 65 and 85 years old with acute or convalescent COVID-19. The DNA reads as follows: TGTGCCAGCAACCCGGAACAGGGGCCCACCTACAATGAGCAGTTCTTC. It specifies CASNPEQGPTYNEQFF. Outside the CDR3, residues come from the reference TRBV5-5 and TRBJ2-1 proteins, so the full variable domain is: DAGVTQSPTHLIKTRGQQVTLRCSPISGHKSVSWYQQVLGQGPQFIFQYYEKEERGRGNFPDRFSARQFPNYSSELNVNALLLGDSALYLCASNPEQGPTYNEQFFGPGTRLTVL.